These T cell receptor beta chains were read from a single sample in a study of patients and donors after allogeneic stem cell transplantation. In TCRdb, the RT-PCR reads were re-called with MiXCR into one record per CDR3 protein. Among approximately 57,000 distinct CDR3 sequences, about an eighth were seen once, and the ten largest hold roughly a third. The sequenced sample was blood, either unsorted or a sorted T cell fraction (not recorded which). The receptors were sampled from a human donor who was either an allogeneic HSCT recipient or a stem cell or donor lymphocyte infusion donor (not recorded which). It is not recorded whose cells these are; they may come from a transplant donor. Each CDR3 is given with its conserved first and last residue. A D gene is named only where the DNA matches it firmly. Some rows have no size entry. The others give once, few or many, or a class for an expanded clone.

D gene	V gene	J gene	clone size	CDR3 DNA	CDR3 protein
.	TRBV27	TRBJ2-2	few	TGTGCCAGCAGGAGGACAGGGGAGCTGTTTTTT	CASRRTGELFF
.	TRBV25-1	TRBJ1-2	.	TGTGCCAGCAGTGATATTGCCGGAAGTAGCGGTCCCGACCAGGTGACTAACTATGGCTACACCTTC	CASSDIAGSSGPDQVTNYGYTF
.	TRBV5-6	TRBJ1-5	.	TGTGCCAGCAGCTTCGCCAATCAGCCCCAGCATTTT	CASSFANQPQHF
.	TRBV7-3	TRBJ1-1	many	TGTGCCAGCAGCTCCGGGCGGGTCATGAACACTGAAGCTTTCTTT	CASSSGRVMNTEAFF
TRBD1	TRBV11-3	TRBJ1-2	many	TGTGCCAGCAGCCACCCGGACAGGGAAAACTATGGCTACACCTTC	CASSHPDRENYGYTF
.	TRBV9	TRBJ1-1	many	TGTGCCAGCAGCAACCTTAACAGGGAGAACACTGAAGCTTTCTTT	CASSNLNRENTEAFF
.	TRBV6-6	TRBJ1-1	many	TGTGCCAGCAGTTACGCCGTTGAAGGTGCCCATCATTTGAACACTGAAGCTTTCTTT	CASSYAVEGAHHLNTEAFF
.	TRBV20-1	TRBJ2-7	few	TGCAGTGCCCAGGATACGGGAGCCTCCTACGAGCAGTACTTC	CSAQDTGASYEQYF
.	TRBV5-1	TRBJ1-1	few	TGCGCCAGCAGCTTGGATCGGCAGAGAAACACTGAAGCTTTCTTT	CASSLDRQRNTEAFF
.	TRBV5-1	TRBJ1-1	.	TGCGCCAGCAGCTTGTGGGAGAGAATGAACACTGAAGCTTTCTTT	CASSLWERMNTEAFF
.	TRBV30	TRBJ1-5	.	TGTGCCTGGAGTGTAGTCCATAGCAATCAGCCCCAGCATTTT	CAWSVVHSNQPQHF
.	TRBV5-4	TRBJ2-1	few	TGTGCCAGCAGCTTGGATGGATCCTACAATGAGCAGTTCTTC	CASSLDGSYNEQFF
.	TRBV29-1	TRBJ1-1	many	TGCAGCGTTGAAGTTAGCCTGAACACTGAAGCTTTCTTT	CSVEVSLNTEAFF
.	TRBV29-1	TRBJ1-2	many	TGCAGCGTTGATACTCGGTTAATCGGCCTATCCTATGGCTACACCTTC	CSVDTRLIGLSYGYTF
.	TRBV10-1	TRBJ2-1	.	TGCGCCAGCCGCGCAGGGGGGTCAGGCAATGAGCAGTTCTTC	CASRAGGSGNEQFF
TRBD1	TRBV20-1	TRBJ1-1	many	TGCAGTGCCTCCGGACAGGGGGCTTCATGGACTGAAGCTTTCTTT	CSASGQGASWTEAFF
TRBD1	TRBV29-1	TRBJ2-1	many	TGCAGCGTTGATAGGGACAGGGGGAAGAATGAGCAGTTCTTC	CSVDRDRGKNEQFF
TRBD1	TRBV6-2/TRBV6-3	TRBJ2-7	few	TGTGCCAGCAGTTACTCAACAGGGGTCGAGCAGTACTTC	CASSYSTGVEQYF
TRBD1	TRBV6-5	TRBJ2-5	.	TGTGCCAGCAGTTACTGGGGGACAGGTCCGTACCAAGAGACCCAGTACTTC	CASSYWGTGPYQETQYF
.	TRBV27	TRBJ2-7	few	TGTGCCAGCAGTTTATTAGGTAAATACGAGCAGTACTTC	CASSLLGKYEQYF
.	TRBV11-3	TRBJ1-3	.	TGTGCCAGCAGCTTCCGGTATCGTTCTGGAAACACCATATATTTT	CASSFRYRSGNTIYF
.	TRBV5-6	TRBJ1-1	.	TGTGCCAGCGGGGTCCGTCCGTCTGAAGCTTTCTTT	CASGVRPSEAFF
.	TRBV5-1	TRBJ2-7	few	TGCGCCAGCAGCTTGGGTGGAGAGCAGTACTTC	CASSLGGEQYF
.	TRBV25-1	TRBJ2-3	.	TGTGCCAGCAGCGTCGGGGCCGGAACAGATACGCAGTATTTT	CASSVGAGTDTQYF
TRBD2	TRBV14	TRBJ2-4	few	TGTGCCAGCAGCCAGGGGGAGGGGAAACAGTACTTC	CASSQGEGKQYF
TRBD1	TRBV10-3	TRBJ1-2	many	TGTGCCATCAACCGGGGAGTAGGGGGCAACGTTTACTATGGCTACACCTTC	CAINRGVGGNVYYGYTF
TRBD2	TRBV5-1	TRBJ2-3	.	TGCGCCAGCAGCTTGGCCCCACTAGCGGAGCGCACAGATACGCAGTATTTT	CASSLAPLAERTDTQYF
TRBD2	TRBV20-1	TRBJ2-1	many	TGCAGTGCTAGATTGGTAGCGGGGGAGCCCAGGAAAAATGAGCAGTTCTTC	CSARLVAGEPRKNEQFF
.	TRBV11-3	TRBJ1-1	.	TGTGCCAGCAGCTTAGGGACGGGGGAAGCTTTCTTT	CASSLGTGEAFF
TRBD1	TRBV29-1	TRBJ1-2	many	TGCAGCGTTGTTACAGGGGACGGCTATGGCTACACCTTC	CSVVTGDGYGYTF
TRBD2	TRBV2	TRBJ2-2	.	TGTGCCAGCAGGGATACTAGCGGGAGGGCCCCCGGGGAGCTGTTTTTT	CASRDTSGRAPGELFF
TRBD2	TRBV20-1	TRBJ2-7	medium-sized	TGCAGTGCTCCTGCCGAGCGGGAGAGCTTTTACGAGCAGTACTTC	CSAPAERESFYEQYF
.	TRBV12-3/TRBV12-4	TRBJ1-1	many	TGTGCCAGCAGTTTGGGGACGAGGAACACTGAAGCTTTCTTT	CASSLGTRNTEAFF
.	TRBV6-6	TRBJ2-7	many	TGTGCCAGCAGTTACTCGTTCCGACAGATCTCCTACGAGCAGTACTTC	CASSYSFRQISYEQYF
.	TRBV19	TRBJ1-2	many	TGTGCCAGTAGTATAGATAAGAGTCAAGACTATGGCTACACCTTC	CASSIDKSQDYGYTF
.	TRBV6-5	TRBJ2-7	.	TGTGCCAGCAGTTACTCGGGGCGTAGCTCCTACGAGCAGTACTTC	CASSYSGRSSYEQYF
TRBD1	TRBV20-1	TRBJ1-1	few	TGCAGTGCTAGAGGGGGCAGGGGGTGGAACACTGAAGCTTTCTTT	CSARGGRGWNTEAFF
.	TRBV9	TRBJ1-5	few	TGTGCCAGCAGCGCCGGAGGGGACCATTATAGCAATCAGCCCCAGCATTTT	CASSAGGDHYSNQPQHF
TRBD2	TRBV27	TRBJ2-2	.	TGTGCCAGCAGTATCCTAGCGGGAACGAACACCGGGGAGCTGTTTTTT	CASSILAGTNTGELFF
.	TRBV2	TRBJ1-1	few	TGTGCCAGCACGGTTTGGTCTGAAGCTTTCTTT	CASTVWSEAFF
TRBD1	TRBV24-1	TRBJ2-5	few	TGTGCCACCAGTGTTAGGACAGGTACTCTCGTAGAGACCCAGTACTTC	CATSVRTGTLVETQYF
TRBD2	TRBV3-1	TRBJ2-7	.	TGTGCCAGCAGTCCCGCCGGGACTAGCGAGTTCTACGAGCAGTACTTC	CASSPAGTSEFYEQYF
TRBD2	TRBV9	TRBJ2-7	many	TGTGCCAGCAGCGTAGAGGGGCTAGCGGGAGCGGCAAGCTCCTACGAGCAGTACTTC	CASSVEGLAGAASSYEQYF
.	TRBV4-2	TRBJ2-2	.	TGTGCCAGCAGCCAAGATCAGCTCACCGGGGAGCTGTTTTTT	CASSQDQLTGELFF
TRBD1	TRBV2	TRBJ2-2	few	TGTGCCAGCTCCGGGACAGTTAACACCGGGGAGCTGTTTTTT	CASSGTVNTGELFF
.	TRBV7-2	TRBJ2-2	many	TGTGCCAGCAGCCGCAGCGGAGTGATCGGGGAGCTGTTTTTT	CASSRSGVIGELFF
TRBD1	TRBV12-3/TRBV12-4	TRBJ1-2	many	TGTGCCAGCAGCCCAACAGGGGGCGCCTATGGCTACACCTTC	CASSPTGGAYGYTF
.	TRBV18	TRBJ1-6	many	TGTGCCAGCTCACAAAGTATGACGGCTTCCTATAATTCACCCCTCCACTTT	CASSQSMTASYNSPLHF
TRBD1	TRBV15	TRBJ1-1	many	TGTGCCACCAGCAGGATCGGACAGGGTAACACTGAAGCTTTCTTT	CATSRIGQGNTEAFF
.	TRBV13	TRBJ1-2	many	TGTGCCAGCAGCTTAGACAGGCGCGACGGCTATGGCTACACCTTC	CASSLDRRDGYGYTF
TRBD2	TRBV6-6	TRBJ2-3	.	TGTGCCAGCAGTTATCCGGGACTAGACTCAGTAGATACGCAGTATTTT	CASSYPGLDSVDTQYF
.	TRBV12-3/TRBV12-4	TRBJ1-5	many	TGTGCCAGCAGTTTAGTGGCAGTGGTTAGCAATCAGCCCCAGCATTTT	CASSLVAVVSNQPQHF
.	TRBV6-5	TRBJ2-1	.	TGTGCCAGCAGTTACGGACTCGGGGGACACAATGAGCAGTTCTTC	CASSYGLGGHNEQFF
.	TRBV20-1	TRBJ2-4	few	TGCAGTGCTATCCCTGGGGCCCGTGGGGCCAAAAACATTCAGTACTTC	CSAIPGARGAKNIQYF
.	TRBV5-5	TRBJ1-2	many	TGTGCCAGCAGCTTGGAGTCGGGGCCCTACCTTACGAACTATGGCTACACCTTC	CASSLESGPYLTNYGYTF